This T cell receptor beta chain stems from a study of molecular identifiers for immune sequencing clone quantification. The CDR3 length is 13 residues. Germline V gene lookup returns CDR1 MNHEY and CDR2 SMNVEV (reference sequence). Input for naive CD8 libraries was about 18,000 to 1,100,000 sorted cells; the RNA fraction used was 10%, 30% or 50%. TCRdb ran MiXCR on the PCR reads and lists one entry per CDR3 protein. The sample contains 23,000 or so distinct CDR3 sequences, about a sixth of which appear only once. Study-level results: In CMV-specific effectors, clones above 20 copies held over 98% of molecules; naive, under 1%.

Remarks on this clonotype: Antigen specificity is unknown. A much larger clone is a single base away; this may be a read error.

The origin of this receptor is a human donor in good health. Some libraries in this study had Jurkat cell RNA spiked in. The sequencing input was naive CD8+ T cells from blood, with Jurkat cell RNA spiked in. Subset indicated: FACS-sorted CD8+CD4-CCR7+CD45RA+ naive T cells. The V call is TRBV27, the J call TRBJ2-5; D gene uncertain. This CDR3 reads CASSPLVQGTQYF. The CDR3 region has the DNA TGTGCCAGCAGTCCCCTGGTCCAAGGGACCCAGTACTTC.